These T cell receptor beta chains were read from a single sample in a study of T-cell memory formation after mild COVID-19. TCRdb itself ran the 5' RACE reads through MiXCR, one entry per CDR3 protein. Among 260,000 or so distinct CDR3 sequences listed, 16% were seen once. The sequenced sample consisted of PBMCs or a T cell subset sorted from them (not recorded which). Receptors were obtained from a man in his late teens or twenties who had mild COVID-19 (a few samples of this study predate the infection). Cell type and time point are not known. Each CDR3 is given with its conserved first and last residue. A D gene is named only where the DNA matches it firmly. Not all rows give a size; the values are once, few, many and, for expanded clones, a class.

j_gene,abundance,d_gene,v_gene,CDR3nt,CDR3aa
TRBJ2-2,few,NA,TRBV4-2,TGTGCCAGCAGCCAAGACAAGTTACTAGTGGCGGGGGAGCTGTTTTTT,CASSQDKLLVAGELFF
TRBJ2-1,NA,NA,TRBV5-1,TGCGCCAGCAGCTCCCGAGGGGACGGGACCAATGAGCAGTTCTTC,CASSSRGDGTNEQFF
TRBJ2-1,once,TRBD2,TRBV6-6,TGTGCCAGCAGTTACAGTTGGGGACTAGTGTCAGGGAATGAGCAGTTCTTC,CASSYSWGLVSGNEQFF
TRBJ2-2,NA,TRBD2,TRBV4-3,TGCGCCAGCAGCCAAGGGGAGCGGGGGGGCGCCGGGGAGCTGTTTTTT,CASSQGERGGAGELFF
TRBJ1-1,many,NA,TRBV12-3/TRBV12-4,TGTGCCAGCAGTTTATCGGAAGTGAACACTGAAGCTTTCTTT,CASSLSEVNTEAFF
TRBJ2-6,few,TRBD2,TRBV9,TGTGCCAGCAGCGTAGTAGCGGGCCCCTCTGGGGCCAACGTCCTGACTTTC,CASSVVAGPSGANVLTF
TRBJ2-3,many,TRBD2,TRBV10-3,TGTGCCATCAGTCCCATGCGGGGGGGTTTGGCAGATACGCAGTATTTT,CAISPMRGGLADTQYF
TRBJ2-1,NA,NA,TRBV12-3/TRBV12-4,TGTGCCAGCAGCGCCCTCCAGGGTACCTACAATGAGCAGTTCTTC,CASSALQGTYNEQFF
TRBJ2-3,few,NA,TRBV24-1,TGTGCCACCAGTGATTTTGGTAGCGATTTCACAGATACGCAGTATTTT,CATSDFGSDFTDTQYF
TRBJ2-7,NA,NA,TRBV12-3/TRBV12-4,TGTGCCAGCAGTTTCCACGGCCCCTACGAGCAGTACTTC,CASSFHGPYEQYF
TRBJ1-2,NA,NA,TRBV6-6,TGTGCCAGCTCTACCCCGGGAGGGAGCGGCTACACCTTC,CASSTPGGSGYTF
TRBJ2-3,NA,NA,TRBV6-6,TGTGCCAGCCCTCCACCGAGCCAGGGGTTACCCGGAGATACGCAGTATTTT,CASPPPSQGLPGDTQYF
TRBJ1-5,NA,NA,TRBV10-2,TGCGCCAGCAGCAACAGGAACGTCCAGCCCCAGCATTTT,CASSNRNVQPQHF
TRBJ2-1,few,TRBD1,TRBV5-1,TGCGCCAGCAGTTTCGGGCAGGGGGATGAGCAGTTCTTC,CASSFGQGDEQFF
TRBJ2-3,NA,NA,TRBV7-7,TGTGCCAGCAGCAAAGGGGCACAGACCACAGATACGCAGTATTTT,CASSKGAQTTDTQYF
TRBJ2-5,few,NA,TRBV28,TGTGCCAGCAGTTTAGATAAAGGGACCCAGTACTTC,CASSLDKGTQYF
TRBJ2-5,many,TRBD1,TRBV5-1,TGCGCCAGCAGCTTGGCAATAACAGGGGTTTCCCAAGAGACCCAGTACTTC,CASSLAITGVSQETQYF
TRBJ1-2,few,TRBD1,TRBV20-1,TGCAGTGCTAGAGATCAGGGGGGCTATGGCTACACCTTC,CSARDQGGYGYTF
TRBJ1-1,few,TRBD1,TRBV9,TGTGCCAGCAGCGCCGAAACAGGGGGCACTGAAGCTTTCTTT,CASSAETGGTEAFF
TRBJ2-2,few,NA,TRBV5-1,TGCGCCAGCAGCTTGGTGGTGGACGGGGAGCTGTTTTTT,CASSLVVDGELFF